This T cell receptor beta chain emerged from a study of Graves' ophthalmopathy and Graves' hyperthyroidism. As for this clonotype: Its antigen is not known.

Exclusion applied to patients with other autoimmune diseases, uncontrolled infections, pregnancy or lactation. It was from over 8.5 ml of fresh peripheral blood that the PBMCs came. Study-wide results and caveats: Most clonotypes expanded in thyroid above 0.001 frequency were present in blood too. A model built from 13 signatures distinguished ophthalmopathy from stable hyperthyroidism with approximately 88% sensitivity and approximately 81% specificity.

Amplifying from RNA transcripts, the study obtained TCR beta CDR3 regions. HTBI primers primed a first-round RT-PCR, and a second-round multiplex PCR followed. TCRdb re-called the multiplex PCR reads through MiXCR, storing one row per CDR3 protein. The profile covers roughly 400,000 distinct CDR3 sequences, with around 19% appearing a single time and around 1.5% taken by the ten largest. The germline V and J ends were trimmed by 7 bases and 2 bases, with 17 bases remaining between them. Germline V gene sequence: CDR1 MDHEN, CDR2 SYDVKM. The CDR3 is 15 residues long. The sequenced sample consisted of peripheral blood. The V and J genes are TRBV28 and TRBJ2-5; weak D call: TRBD1 (5 bases). This receptor was obtained from a woman between 18 and 29 years old with Graves' ophthalmopathy. This chain's CDR3 is CASNLWGFPQETQYF. CDR3 DNA sequence: TGTGCCAGCAACCTATGGGGCTTTCCACAAGAGACCCAGTACTTC.